This T cell receptor beta chain was documented in a study of T cells in Graves' hyperthyroidism and ophthalmopathy. Study information: Peripheral blood was secured at the point of initial diagnosis, before any treatment.

CDR1 and CDR2 (germline): SGHDT, YYEEEE. Trimming took off 0 bases at V and 9 bases at J, with 13 bases between the two ends. The CDR3 totals 14 residues. Clinical symptoms, serum thyroxine, TRAb, thyroid ultrasound and orbital computed tomography informed diagnoses. RNA transcripts were the template for amplifying TCR beta CDR3 regions. Primed by the HTBI set, a first-round RT-PCR was run on the TCR CDR3. MiXCR, applied by TCRdb to the multiplex PCR reads, yields one record per CDR3 protein. This table holds 370,000 or so distinct CDR3 sequences, 13% found once. A word on this clonotype: Its specificity is not known.

Findings of the study overall: Among thyroid clonotypes expanded above 0.001, most also appeared in blood.

The sample was blood. The rearrangement joins TRBV5-6 to TRBJ1-5, with no clear D. This receptor was taken from a man aged 25-40 years with Graves' hyperthyroidism that later progressed to Graves' ophthalmopathy. CDR3 sequence: CASSLGLNSLPQHF. Written as DNA, the CDR3 is TGTGCCAGCAGCTTGGGACTGAATAGCCTGCCCCAGCATTTT.